Listed here are 10 T cell receptor beta chains from one sample, sequenced in a study of blood T cells in healthy people across ages. Combining a sample-barcoded 5' primer with a J-beta primer mix, a second PCR ran for roughly 6 to 12 cycles. TCRdb ran MiXCR on the 5' RACE reads and lists one entry per CDR3 protein. The sample lists around 1.5 million distinct CDR3 sequences, 30% to 35% occurring once. The sequenced sample was blood. The receptors stem from a woman in her twenties or thirties in good health.

This clonotype was counted only a few times. V is TRBV4-1 and J is TRBJ2-7; D might be TRBD2 (6 bases). The CDR3 runs to 16 residues. Germline loops: CDR1 MGHRA, CDR2 YSYEKL. Trimming pared 0 bases from V and 3 bases from J, leaving 15 bases between. CDR3 region: CASSQDLSGEDYEQYF. CDR3 DNA sequence: TGCGCCAGCAGCCAAGATTTATCGGGAGAGGACTACGAGCAGTACTTC.

This chain links TRBV5-1 with TRBJ1-4; D gene uncertain. The germline CDR1 and CDR2 sequences are SGHRS and YFSETQ. V was cut by 4 bases and J by 4 bases, with 11 bases left in between. CDR3 length: 14 residues. As DNA, the CDR3 is TGCGCCAGCAGCCCGGACGGTATTAATGAAAAACTGTTTTTT. Its translation is CASSPDGINEKLFF. Together with reference TRBV5-1 and TRBJ1-4, the CDR3 gives the full variable domain: KAGVTQTPRYLIKTRGQQVTLSCSPISGHRSVSWYQQTPGQGLQFLFEYFSETQRNKGNFPGRFSGRQFSNSRSEMNVSTLELGDSALYLCASSPDGINEKLFFGSGTQLSVL.

This chain joins TRBV27 and TRBJ2-1; D is ambiguous. Trimming took off 1 base at V and 2 bases at J, with 9 bases between the two ends. Germline V lookup: CDR1 MNHEY, CDR2 SMNVEV (reference sequence). The CDR3 loop spans 15 amino acids. CDR3 nucleotides: TGTGCCAGCAGTTTATTGGCAGAGGCCTACAATGAGCAGTTCTTC. This codes for CASSLLAEAYNEQFF.

The J gene is TRBJ1-2, the V gene TRBV27, with TRBD1 identical over 8 bases. CDR1 is MNHEY, CDR2 SMNVEV, per germline (reference sequence). The ends lost 5 bases at V and 4 bases at J; junction bases unmatched: 9. There are 15 residues in the CDR3. The CDR3 here is CASSPRGQLRYGYTF. The CDR3 DNA is TGTGCCAGCAGTCCCAGGGGGCAGTTGCGCTATGGCTACACCTTC.

This chain uses TRBV20-1 with TRBJ2-5, with no clear D. The DNA end is more similar to TRBJ2-7, so the J call may be wrong. The CDR3 contains 13 residues. In germline, CDR1 is DFQATT, CDR2 SNEGSKA (reference sequence). CDR3 sequence (DNA): TGCAGTCCACCGAGACTGCGTGCCTACGAGCAGTACTTC. As protein: CSPPRLRAYEQYF.

In its sample, this clonotype was seen a few times. V usage is TRBV29-1 and J usage is TRBJ2-1; tentative D call: TRBD2 (5 bases). CDR1 and CDR2 (germline): SQVTM, ANQGSEA. This CDR3 has 13 residues. Trimming took off 8 bases at V and 4 bases at J, with 15 bases between the two ends. This chain's CDR3 is CSTTPDFYNEQFF. Written as DNA, the CDR3 is TGCAGCACTACTCCGGACTTTTACAATGAGCAGTTCTTC.

This clonotype was seen only a few times. J is TRBJ1-2 and V is TRBV27, with D hard to call. Germline-derived CDR1 and CDR2 are MNHEY and SMNVEV (reference sequence). Trimming left V 6 bases short and J 2 bases short, with 13 bases between. CDR3 length: 14 amino acids. The CDR3 coding sequence is TGTGCCAGCAGCCTGATGGGATCCAACTATGGCTACACCTTC. Translated, it gives CASSLMGSNYGYTF.

There are a few counts of this clonotype. This sequence joins TRBV2 and TRBJ1-2, with 7 nucleotides matching TRBD1. Germline CDR1 SNHLY, CDR2 FYNNEI. Losses at the gene ends were 4 bases for V and 3 bases for J; bases not matched to a gene: 5. This CDR3 has 14 residues. In DNA form, the CDR3 reads TGTGCCAGCAGTGCTAGGGACAGCTACTATGGCTACACCTTC. Encoded protein: CASSARDSYYGYTF. The full variable domain, in which reference TRBV2 and TRBJ1-2 provide the parts outside the CDR3, is EPEVTQTPSHQVTQMGQEVILRCVPISNHLYFYWYRQILGQKVEFLVSFYNNEISEKSEIFDDQFSVERPDGSNFTLKIRSTKLEDSAMYFCASSARDSYYGYTFGSGTRLTVV.

The chain joins TRBV7-2 to TRBJ2-1, with D tentatively TRBD2 (7 bases). Germline V gene sequence: CDR1 SGHTA, CDR2 FQGNSA. The CDR3 has 15 amino acids. Between the trimmed V and J ends, which lost 5 bases and 9 bases, there was a span of 20 bases. This chain's CDR3 is CASSLGGARRGEQFF. DNA for the CDR3: TGTGCCAGCAGCCTAGGGGGGGCCAGGAGAGGTGAGCAGTTCTTC.

CDR3 bases: TGCGCCAGCAGCTTGGTTTCTGGGGTCGATGAGCAGTTCTTC. Protein product: CASSLVSGVDEQFF. V is TRBV5-1 and J is TRBJ2-1; no reliable D call. Trimming took off 0 bases at V and 8 bases at J, with 12 bases between the two ends. The CDR3 is 14 amino acids. Per the germline V gene, CDR1 is SGHRS and CDR2 is YFSETQ. The whole variable domain, remainder taken from reference TRBV5-1 and TRBJ2-1, is KAGVTQTPRYLIKTRGQQVTLSCSPISGHRSVSWYQQTPGQGLQFLFEYFSETQRNKGNFPGRFSGRQFSNSRSEMNVSTLELGDSALYLCASSLVSGVDEQFFGPGTRLTVL.